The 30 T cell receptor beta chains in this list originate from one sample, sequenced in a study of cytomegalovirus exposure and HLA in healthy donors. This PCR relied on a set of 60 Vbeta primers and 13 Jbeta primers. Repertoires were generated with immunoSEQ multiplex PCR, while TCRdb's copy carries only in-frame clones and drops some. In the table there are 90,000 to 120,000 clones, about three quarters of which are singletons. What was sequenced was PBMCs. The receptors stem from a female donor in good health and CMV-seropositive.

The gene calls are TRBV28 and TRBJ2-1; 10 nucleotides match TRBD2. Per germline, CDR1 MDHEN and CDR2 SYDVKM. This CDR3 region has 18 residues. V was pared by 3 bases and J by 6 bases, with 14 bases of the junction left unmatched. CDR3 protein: CASSFKDSGGSLGNEQFF. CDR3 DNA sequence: TGTGCCAGCAGTTTTAAGGATAGCGGGGGGAGTCTTGGCAATGAGCAGTTCTTC.

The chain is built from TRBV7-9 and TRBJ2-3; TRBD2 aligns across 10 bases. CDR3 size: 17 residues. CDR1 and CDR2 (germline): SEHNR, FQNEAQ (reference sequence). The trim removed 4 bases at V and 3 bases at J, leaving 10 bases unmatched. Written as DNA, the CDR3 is TGTGCCAGCAGCTGGACACCTAGCGGGGGATCGACAGATACGCAGTATTTT. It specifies CASSWTPSGGSTDTQYF.

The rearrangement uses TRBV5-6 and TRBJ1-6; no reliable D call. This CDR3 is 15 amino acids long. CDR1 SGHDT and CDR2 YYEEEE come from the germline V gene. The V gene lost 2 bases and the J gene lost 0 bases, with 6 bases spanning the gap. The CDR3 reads CASSFRSSYNSPLHF. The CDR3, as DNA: TGTGCCAGCAGCTTCCGGAGCTCCTATAATTCACCCCTCCACTTT.

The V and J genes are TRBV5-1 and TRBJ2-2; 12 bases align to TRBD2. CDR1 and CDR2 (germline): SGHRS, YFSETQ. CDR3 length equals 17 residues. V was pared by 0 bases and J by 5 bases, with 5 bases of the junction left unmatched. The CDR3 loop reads CASSLEASGRATGELFF. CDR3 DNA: TGCGCCAGCAGCTTGGAGGCTAGCGGGAGGGCGACCGGGGAGCTGTTTTTT.

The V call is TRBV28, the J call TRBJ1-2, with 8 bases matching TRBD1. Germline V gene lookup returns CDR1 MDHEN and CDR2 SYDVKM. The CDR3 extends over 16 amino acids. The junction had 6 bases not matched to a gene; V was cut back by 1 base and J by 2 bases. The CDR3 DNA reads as TGTGCCAGCAGTTTATTCGGACAGGGAGACAACTATGGCTACACCTTC. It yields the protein CASSLFGQGDNYGYTF.

The CDR3 nucleotides are TGTGCCTGGAGTCCGCGACTAGCCTTAGAGACCCAGTACTTC. Protein: CAWSPRLALETQYF. The rearrangement links TRBV30 to TRBJ2-5, with 7 bases identical to TRBD2. Germline CDR1 and CDR2: GTSNPN and SVGIG (reference sequence). The ends lost 2 bases at V and 4 bases at J; junction bases unmatched: 7. The CDR3 consists of 14 residues. Variable domain in full (rest from reference TRBV30 and TRBJ2-5): SQTIHQWPATLVQPVGSPLSLECTVEGTSNPNLYWYRQAAGRGLQLLFYSVGIGQISSEVPQNLSASRPQDRQFILSSKKLLLSDSGFYLCAWSPRLALETQYFGPGTRLLVL.

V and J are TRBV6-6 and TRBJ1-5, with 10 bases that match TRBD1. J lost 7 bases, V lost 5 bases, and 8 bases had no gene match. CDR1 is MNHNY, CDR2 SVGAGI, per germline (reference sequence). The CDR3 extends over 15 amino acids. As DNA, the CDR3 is TGTGCCAGCAGTAGCCCGGGACAGGGGCAACAGCCCCAGCATTTT. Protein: CASSSPGQGQQPQHF.

The CDR3 DNA reads as TGCGCCAGCAGCCTGGGACTAGAGGGGGAGACCCAGTACTTC. Protein product: CASSLGLEGETQYF. The rearrangement uses TRBV5-1 and TRBJ2-5; 8 bases map to TRBD2. Trimming at V came to 4 bases and at J to 5 bases, leaving 7 bases not matched to a gene. The CDR3 length is 14 residues. Germline assignment: CDR1 SGHRS and CDR2 YFSETQ.

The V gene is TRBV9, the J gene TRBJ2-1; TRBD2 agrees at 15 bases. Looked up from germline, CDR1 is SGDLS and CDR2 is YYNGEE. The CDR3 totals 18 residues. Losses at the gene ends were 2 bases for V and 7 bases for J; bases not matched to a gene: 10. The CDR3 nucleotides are TGTGCCAGCAGCGTCTGGACTAGCGGGAGGGATTCATTAAATGAGCAGTTCTTC. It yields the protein CASSVWTSGRDSLNEQFF.

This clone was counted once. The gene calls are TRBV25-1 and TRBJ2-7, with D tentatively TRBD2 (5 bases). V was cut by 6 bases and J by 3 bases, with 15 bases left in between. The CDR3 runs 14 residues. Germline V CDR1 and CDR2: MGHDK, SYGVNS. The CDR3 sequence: CASSPKGEYYEQYF. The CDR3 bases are TGTGCCAGCAGCCCGAAGGGAGAATACTACGAGCAGTACTTC.

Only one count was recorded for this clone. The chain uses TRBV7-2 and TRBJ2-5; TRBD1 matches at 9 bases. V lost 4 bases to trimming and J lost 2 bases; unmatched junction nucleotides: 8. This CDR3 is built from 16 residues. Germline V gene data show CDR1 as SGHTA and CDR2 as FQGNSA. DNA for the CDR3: TGTGCCAGCAGCTCCCAGCCGGGACAGGGACAAGAGACCCAGTACTTC. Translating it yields CASSSQPGQGQETQYF.

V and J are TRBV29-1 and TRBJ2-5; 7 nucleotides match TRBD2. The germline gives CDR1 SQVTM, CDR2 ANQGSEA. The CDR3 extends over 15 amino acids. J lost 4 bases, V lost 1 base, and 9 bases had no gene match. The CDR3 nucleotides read TGCAGCGTTGAAGTCGGCGGGAGCTGGGGAGAGACCCAGTACTTC. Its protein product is CSVEVGGSWGETQYF. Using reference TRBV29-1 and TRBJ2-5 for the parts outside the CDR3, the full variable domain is SAVISQKPSRDICQRGTSLTIQCQVDSQVTMMFWYRQQPGQSLTLIATANQGSEATYESGFVIDKFPISRPNLTFSTLTVSNMSPEDSSIYLCSVEVGGSWGETQYFGPGTRLLVL.

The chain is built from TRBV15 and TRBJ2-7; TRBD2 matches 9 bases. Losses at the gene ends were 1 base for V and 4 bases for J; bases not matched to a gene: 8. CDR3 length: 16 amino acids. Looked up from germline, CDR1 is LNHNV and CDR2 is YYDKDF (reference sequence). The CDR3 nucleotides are TGTGCCACCAGCAGAGCGGGTAGCGGGAGAAGGTACGAGCAGTACTTC. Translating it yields CATSRAGSGRRYEQYF.

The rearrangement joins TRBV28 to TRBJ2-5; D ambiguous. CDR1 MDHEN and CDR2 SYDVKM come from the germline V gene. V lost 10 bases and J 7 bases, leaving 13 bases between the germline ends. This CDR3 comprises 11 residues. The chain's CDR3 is CATYSLGTQYF. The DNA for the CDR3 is TGTGCCACATACAGCCTGGGGACCCAGTACTTC.

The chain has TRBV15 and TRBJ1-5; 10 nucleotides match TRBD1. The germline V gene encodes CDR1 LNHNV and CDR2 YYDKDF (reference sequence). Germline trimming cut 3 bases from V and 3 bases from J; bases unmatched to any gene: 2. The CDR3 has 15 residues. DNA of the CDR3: TGTGCCACCAGCAGGGACAGGGGGATCAATCAGCCCCAGCATTTT. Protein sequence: CATSRDRGINQPQHF.

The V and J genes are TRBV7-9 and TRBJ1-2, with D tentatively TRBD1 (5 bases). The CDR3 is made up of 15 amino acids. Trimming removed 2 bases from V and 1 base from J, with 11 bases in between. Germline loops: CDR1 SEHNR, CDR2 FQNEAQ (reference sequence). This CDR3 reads CASSLPRVNNYGYTF. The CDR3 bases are TGTGCCAGCAGCTTACCCAGGGTGAATAACTATGGCTACACCTTC.

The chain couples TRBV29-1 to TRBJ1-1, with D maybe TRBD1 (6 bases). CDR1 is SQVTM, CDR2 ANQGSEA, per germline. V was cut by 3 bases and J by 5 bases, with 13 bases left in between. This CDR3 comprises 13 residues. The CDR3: CSVDQGFRTEAFF. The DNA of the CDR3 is TGCAGCGTTGACCAGGGGTTCAGGACTGAAGCTTTCTTT.

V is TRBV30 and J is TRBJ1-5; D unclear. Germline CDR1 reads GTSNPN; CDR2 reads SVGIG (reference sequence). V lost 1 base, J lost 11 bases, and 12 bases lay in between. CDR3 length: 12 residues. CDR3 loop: CAWSGPGVAQHF. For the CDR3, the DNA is TGTGCCTGGAGTGGACCCGGGGTAGCCCAGCATTTT.

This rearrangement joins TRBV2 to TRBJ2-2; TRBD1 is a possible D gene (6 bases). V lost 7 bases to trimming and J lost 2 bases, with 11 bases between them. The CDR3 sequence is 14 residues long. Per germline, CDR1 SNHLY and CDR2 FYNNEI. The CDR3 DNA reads TGTGCCAGCAAATCAGGGGTTAACACCGGGGAGCTGTTTTTT. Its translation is CASKSGVNTGELFF.

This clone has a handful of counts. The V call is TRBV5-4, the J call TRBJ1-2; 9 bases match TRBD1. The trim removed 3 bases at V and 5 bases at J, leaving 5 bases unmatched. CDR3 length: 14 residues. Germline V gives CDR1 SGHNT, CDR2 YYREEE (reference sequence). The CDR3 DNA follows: TGTGCCAGCAGCTCACCGGGACAGGGTTATGGCTACACCTTC. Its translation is CASSSPGQGYGYTF.

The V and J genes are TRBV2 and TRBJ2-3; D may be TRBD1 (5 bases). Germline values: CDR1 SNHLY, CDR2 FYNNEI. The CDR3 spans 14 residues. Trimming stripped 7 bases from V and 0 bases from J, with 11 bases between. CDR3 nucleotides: TGTGCCAGCAATCTTCAGGGTAGCACAGATACGCAGTATTTT. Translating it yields CASNLQGSTDTQYF.

CDR3 nucleotide sequence: TGTGCCAGCAGTTCCCTAGCGGGGCAAGAGACCCAGTACTTC. Translated: CASSSLAGQETQYF. The V gene is TRBV27, the J gene TRBJ2-5; 9 nucleotides match TRBD2. Trimming removed 4 bases from V and 2 bases from J; junction bases left unmatched: 2. This CDR3 is built from 14 residues. Looked up from germline, CDR1 is MNHEY and CDR2 is SMNVEV (reference sequence).

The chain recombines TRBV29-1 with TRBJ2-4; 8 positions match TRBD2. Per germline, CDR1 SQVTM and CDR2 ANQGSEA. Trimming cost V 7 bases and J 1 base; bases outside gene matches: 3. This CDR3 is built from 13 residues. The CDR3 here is CSGPGGAKNIQYF. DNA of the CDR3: TGCAGCGGCCCGGGGGGGGCCAAAAACATTCAGTACTTC.

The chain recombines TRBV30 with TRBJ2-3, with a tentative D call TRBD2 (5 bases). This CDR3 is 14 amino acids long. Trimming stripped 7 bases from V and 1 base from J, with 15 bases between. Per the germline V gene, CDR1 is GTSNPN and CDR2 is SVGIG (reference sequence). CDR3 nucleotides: TGTGCCTTCTATCCGGGATCACGCACAGATACGCAGTATTTT. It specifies CAFYPGSRTDTQYF.

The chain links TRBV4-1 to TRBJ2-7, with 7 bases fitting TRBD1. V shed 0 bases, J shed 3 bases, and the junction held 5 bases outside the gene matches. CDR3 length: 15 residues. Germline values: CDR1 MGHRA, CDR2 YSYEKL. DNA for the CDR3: TGCGCCAGCAGCCAAGAACAGGGGCCGGGCTACGAGCAGTACTTC. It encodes CASSQEQGPGYEQYF.

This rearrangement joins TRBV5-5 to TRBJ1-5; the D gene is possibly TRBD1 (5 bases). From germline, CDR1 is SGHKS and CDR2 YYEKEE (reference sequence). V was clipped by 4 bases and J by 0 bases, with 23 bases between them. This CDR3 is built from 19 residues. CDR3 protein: CASSPRPQWGGSSNQPQHF. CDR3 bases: TGTGCCAGCAGCCCACGTCCCCAGTGGGGGGGGAGTAGCAATCAGCCCCAGCATTTT.

CDR3 sequence: CASSRIRTAGNTIYF. The CDR3 DNA reads as TGTGCCAGCAGTCGGATTAGGACTGCTGGAAACACCATATATTTT. This chain links TRBV6-5 with TRBJ1-3; D remains ambiguous. V lost 5 bases and J 2 bases, leaving 13 bases between the germline ends. This CDR3 contains 15 residues. Germline-derived CDR1 and CDR2 are MNHEY and SVGAGI.

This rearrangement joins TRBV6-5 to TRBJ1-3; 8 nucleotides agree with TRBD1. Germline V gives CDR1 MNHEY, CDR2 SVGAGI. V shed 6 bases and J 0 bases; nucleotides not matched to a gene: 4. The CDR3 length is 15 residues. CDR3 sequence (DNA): TGTGCCAGCAGCCGACAGGGGCACTCTGGAAACACCATATATTTT. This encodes CASSRQGHSGNTIYF.

In DNA, the CDR3 is TGCGCCAGCAGCACTAGTGCACCTTCCTACGAGCAGTACTTC. Protein: CASSTSAPSYEQYF. J is TRBJ2-7 and V is TRBV5-1, with D tentatively TRBD2 (5 bases). CDR1 and CDR2 (germline): SGHRS, YFSETQ. The V gene lost 4 bases and the J gene lost 1 base, with 12 bases spanning the gap. The CDR3 sequence is 14 residues long.

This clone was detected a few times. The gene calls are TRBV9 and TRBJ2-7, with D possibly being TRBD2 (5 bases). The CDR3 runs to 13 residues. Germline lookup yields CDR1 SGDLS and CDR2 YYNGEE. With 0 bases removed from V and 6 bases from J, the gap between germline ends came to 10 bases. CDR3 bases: TGTGCCAGCAGCGTAGAACCTAGCACCGAGCAGTACTTC. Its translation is CASSVEPSTEQYF.